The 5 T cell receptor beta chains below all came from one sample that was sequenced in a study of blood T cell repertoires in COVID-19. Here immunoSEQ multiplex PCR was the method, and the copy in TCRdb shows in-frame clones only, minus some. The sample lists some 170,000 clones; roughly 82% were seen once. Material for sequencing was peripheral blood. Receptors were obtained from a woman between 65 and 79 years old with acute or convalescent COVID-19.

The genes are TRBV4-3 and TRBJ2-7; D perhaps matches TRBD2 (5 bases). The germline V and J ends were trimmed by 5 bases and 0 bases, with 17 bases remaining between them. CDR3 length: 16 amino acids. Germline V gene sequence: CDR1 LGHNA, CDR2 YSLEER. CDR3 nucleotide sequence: TGCGCCAGCAGCTACAACTCTTGGGGAGCCTCCTACGAGCAGTACTTC. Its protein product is CASSYNSWGASYEQYF.

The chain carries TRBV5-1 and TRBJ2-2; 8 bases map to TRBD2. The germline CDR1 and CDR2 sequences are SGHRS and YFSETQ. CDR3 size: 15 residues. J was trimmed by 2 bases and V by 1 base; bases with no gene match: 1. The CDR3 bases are TGCGCCAGCAGCTTGACTAGCGGAAACACCGGGGAGCTGTTTTTT. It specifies CASSLTSGNTGELFF.

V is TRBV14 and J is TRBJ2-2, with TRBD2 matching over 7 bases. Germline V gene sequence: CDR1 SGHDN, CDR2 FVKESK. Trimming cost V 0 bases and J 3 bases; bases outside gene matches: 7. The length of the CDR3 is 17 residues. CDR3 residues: CASSQEGQRGYTGELFF. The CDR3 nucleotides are TGTGCCAGCAGCCAAGAGGGCCAGCGGGGTTACACCGGGGAGCTGTTTTTT.

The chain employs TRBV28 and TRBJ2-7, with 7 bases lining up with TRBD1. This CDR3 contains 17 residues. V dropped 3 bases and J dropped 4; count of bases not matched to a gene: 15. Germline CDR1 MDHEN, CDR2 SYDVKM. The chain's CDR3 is CASSFPLTGESEYEQYF. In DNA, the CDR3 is TGTGCCAGCAGTTTTCCCCTAACAGGGGAATCCGAGTACGAGCAGTACTTC. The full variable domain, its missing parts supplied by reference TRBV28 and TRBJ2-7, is DVKVTQSSRYLVKRTGEKVFLECVQDMDHENMFWYRQDPGLGLRLIYFSYDVKMKEKGDIPEGYSVSREKKERFSLILESASTNQTSMYLCASSFPLTGESEYEQYFGPGTRLTVT.

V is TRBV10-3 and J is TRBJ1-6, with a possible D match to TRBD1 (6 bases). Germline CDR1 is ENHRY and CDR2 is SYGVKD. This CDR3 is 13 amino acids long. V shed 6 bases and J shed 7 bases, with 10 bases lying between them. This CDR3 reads CAIRQGDNSPLHF. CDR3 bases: TGTGCCATCAGACAGGGCGACAATTCACCCCTCCACTTT.